The source of this T cell receptor (beta chain) is a study of blood T cell repertoires in COVID-19. The germline V and J ends were trimmed by 6 bases and 8 bases, with 5 bases remaining between them. Germline V CDR1 and CDR2: SNHLY, FYNNEI. The CDR3 covers 10 residues. The method was immunoSEQ multiplex PCR; TCRdb's version includes in-frame clones alone and lacks a portion of them. The sample has 250,000 to 300,000 clones; about 91% are singletons. The sequencing input was PBMCs or T cells enriched from blood (not recorded which). The chain carries TRBV2 and TRBJ1-3; D is unclear. The clonotype originates from a human donor in a cohort exposed to, infected with or recovered from COVID-19 (not recorded which). The donor label of this sample is uncertain. The CDR3 loop reads CASSRDTIYF. CDR3 sequence (DNA): TGTGCCAGCAGCCGGGACACCATATATTTT. The entire variable domain, with the rest obtained from reference TRBV2 and TRBJ1-3, is as follows: EPEVTQTPSHQVTQMGQEVILRCVPISNHLYFYWYRQILGQKVEFLVSFYNNEISEKSEIFDDQFSVERPDGSNFTLKIRSTKLEDSAMYFCASSRDTIYFGEGSWLTVV.